Each of the 25 T cell receptor beta chains below was sequenced from the same sample in a study of blood T cell repertoires in COVID-19. This table comes from immunoSEQ multiplex PCR, and its TCRdb copy is limited to in-frame clones, with some not included. This table holds approximately 490,000 clones, roughly 90% found once. The sequenced sample consisted of PBMCs or T cells enriched from blood (not recorded which). These receptors originate from a woman between 18 and 29 years old who had recovered from COVID-19.

The J gene is TRBJ1-6, the V gene TRBV7-2, with 10 bases lining up with TRBD1. The CDR3 loop spans 17 amino acids. CDR1 and CDR2 from the germline V gene are SGHTA and FQGNSA. The ends lost 1 base at V and 10 bases at J; junction bases unmatched: 10. CDR3 bases: TGTGCCAGCAGCTTAGTTGGGGGGACAGGGGTAAAATCACCCCTCCACTTT. Translating gives CASSLVGGTGVKSPLHF.

The gene calls are TRBV4-1 and TRBJ1-5; 7 bases fit TRBD1. The length of the CDR3 is 14 residues. The trim removed 1 base at V and 7 bases at J, leaving 4 bases unmatched. CDR1 and CDR2 (germline): MGHRA, YSYEKL. The CDR3 DNA reads TGCGCCAGCAGCCAAGGTACAGGGGACCAGCCCCAGCATTTT. Its protein is CASSQGTGDQPQHF.

The chain is built from TRBV2 and TRBJ1-1; TRBD1 matches at 7 bases. CDR1 and CDR2 (germline): SNHLY, FYNNEI. This CDR3 spans 15 amino acids. After removal of 4 bases from V and 4 bases from J, the junction contained 9 bases not matched to a gene. CDR3 region: CASSGDRVIGTEAFF. The CDR3 DNA reads as TGTGCCAGCAGTGGTGACAGGGTAATTGGCACTGAAGCTTTCTTT.

This rearrangement joins TRBV19 to TRBJ2-7; a possible D gene is TRBD1 (6 bases). V lost 5 bases, J lost 5 bases, and 13 bases lay in between. Germline V gene data show CDR1 as LNHDA and CDR2 as SQIVND (reference sequence). This CDR3 is built from 13 residues. In DNA, the CDR3 is TGTGCCAGTAGTGATAAACAGGGTAACGAGCAGTACTTC. It is translated as CASSDKQGNEQYF.

The chain couples TRBV7-9 to TRBJ1-2, with D hard to call. Trimming shortened V by 3 bases and J by 6 bases, and 11 bases separated the two germline ends. The CDR3 is 13 residues long. Germline CDR1 SEHNR, CDR2 FQNEAQ (reference sequence). The CDR3 protein is CASSFGGSNGYTF. CDR3 sequence (DNA): TGTGCCAGCAGCTTCGGAGGGTCTAATGGCTACACCTTC.

This rearrangement joins TRBV2 to TRBJ2-7; TRBD2 agrees at 11 bases. The V gene's germline CDR1 is SNHLY and CDR2 FYNNEI. This CDR3 has 15 residues. Trimming took 4 bases from V and 3 from J; bases not matched to a gene: 5. The CDR3 DNA follows: TGTGCCAGCAGTGCTGGACTAGCGGGCATCTACGAGCAGTACTTC. Protein product: CASSAGLAGIYEQYF. The full variable domain, with the rest looked up from reference TRBV2 and TRBJ2-7, is EPEVTQTPSHQVTQMGQEVILRCVPISNHLYFYWYRQILGQKVEFLVSFYNNEISEKSEIFDDQFSVERPDGSNFTLKIRSTKLEDSAMYFCASSAGLAGIYEQYFGPGTRLTVT.

V and J are TRBV7-8 and TRBJ1-1, with D perhaps TRBD1 (5 bases). The V and J ends lost 1 base and 0 bases respectively, with 12 bases between them. The CDR3 has 16 amino acids. Germline V gene sequence: CDR1 SGHVS, CDR2 FQNEAQ. CDR3 in DNA: TGTGCCAGCAGCTTAGGGGGGGGGACTGTGAACACTGAAGCTTTCTTT. This gives the protein CASSLGGGTVNTEAFF.

This chain links TRBV27 with TRBJ1-1; no reliable D call. Trimming took 5 bases from V and 1 from J, leaving 11 bases between them. The length of the CDR3 is 14 residues. Looked up from germline, CDR1 is MNHEY and CDR2 is SMNVEV (reference sequence). The CDR3 nucleotides are TGTGCCAGCAGTCCCGGACTCTCGAACACTGAAGCTTTCTTT. This gives the protein CASSPGLSNTEAFF.

The chain uses TRBV30 and TRBJ1-5, with a tentative D call TRBD1 (6 bases). CDR3 size: 14 residues. V shed 4 bases and J shed 1 base, with 11 bases lying between them. Germline V gives CDR1 GTSNPN, CDR2 SVGIG (reference sequence). This CDR3 reads CAWNLQGSNQPQHF. CDR3 DNA: TGTGCCTGGAACTTGCAGGGGAGCAATCAGCCCCAGCATTTT.

The chain links TRBV5-1 to TRBJ1-2; 10 bases map to TRBD1. V dropped 4 bases and J dropped 9; count of bases not matched to a gene: 6. Germline lookup yields CDR1 SGHRS and CDR2 YFSETQ. The CDR3 sequence is 13 residues long. CDR3 residues: CASSAGQGTSYTF. In DNA form, the CDR3 reads TGCGCCAGCAGCGCGGGACAGGGGACGAGCTACACCTTC.

This clone was seen only once. The V call is TRBV6-5, the J call TRBJ2-7; 10 nucleotides align to TRBD2. The V gene's germline CDR1 is MNHEY and CDR2 SVGAGI. The CDR3 runs 14 residues. The trim removed 6 bases at V and 3 bases at J, leaving 5 bases unmatched. CDR3 sequence: CASSGSGGLYEQYF. The CDR3 DNA follows: TGTGCCAGCAGCGGTAGCGGGGGGCTCTACGAGCAGTACTTC.

This chain uses TRBV5-6 with TRBJ1-2, with 7 bases matching TRBD1. Germline CDR1 is SGHDT and CDR2 is YYEEEE. Losses at the gene ends were 1 base for V and 0 bases for J; bases not matched to a gene: 6. This CDR3 comprises 16 residues. The CDR3 here is CASSLYRDSPNYGYTF. The DNA of the CDR3 is TGTGCCAGCAGCTTGTACCGGGACAGTCCTAACTATGGCTACACCTTC.

This clone was seen only once. The chain couples TRBV28 to TRBJ1-4, with TRBD1 matching over 8 bases. The trim removed 6 bases at V and 5 bases at J, leaving 5 bases unmatched. The CDR3 loop spans 14 amino acids. Germline V gene data show CDR1 as MDHEN and CDR2 as SYDVKM. CDR3 nucleotides: TGTGCCAGCAGCTTGGGACAGGTGAATGAAAAACTGTTTTTT. This encodes CASSLGQVNEKLFF.

V is TRBV10-3 and J is TRBJ1-6; TRBD1 is a possible D gene (6 bases). The CDR3 is made up of 14 amino acids. V shed 6 bases and J shed 7 bases, with 13 bases lying between them. Looked up from germline, CDR1 is ENHRY and CDR2 is SYGVKD. CDR3 protein: CAIRKGGENSPLHF. As DNA, the CDR3 is TGTGCCATCAGGAAAGGGGGGGAGAATTCACCCCTCCACTTT.

This clone was observed a single time. The chain has TRBV30 and TRBJ1-3, with D maybe TRBD1 (6 bases). The germline gives CDR1 GTSNPN, CDR2 SVGIG (reference sequence). The CDR3 length is 12 residues. The V end lost 0 bases, the J end lost 9 bases, and 9 bases lay between the germline ends. Written as DNA, the CDR3 is TGTGCCTGGAGTGTAACAGGGCGCACCATATATTTT. Its translation: CAWSVTGRTIYF.

V is TRBV6-5 and J is TRBJ1-6, with D perhaps matching TRBD1 (6 bases). The V gene lost 4 bases and the J gene lost 7 bases, with 14 bases spanning the gap. The CDR3 loop spans 15 amino acids. CDR1 is MNHEY, CDR2 SVGAGI, per germline. CDR3 amino acids: CASSSYRALNSPLHF. In nucleotides, the CDR3 is TGTGCCAGCAGTTCATACAGGGCTCTCAATTCACCCCTCCACTTT.

V gene TRBV3-1 (or the pseudogene TRBV3-2) combines with J gene TRBJ2-2; 15 nucleotides line up with TRBD2. J was trimmed by 4 bases and V by 8 bases; bases with no gene match: 5. Germline-derived CDR1 and CDR2 are LGHDT and YNNKEL (reference sequence). The CDR3 extends over 16 amino acids. The CDR3 DNA follows: TGTGCCAGCGGGACTAGCGGGGGGAGGGGCACCGGGGAGCTGTTTTTT. Translating it yields CASGTSGGRGTGELFF.

The V gene is TRBV28, the J gene TRBJ2-2; weak D call: TRBD1 (6 bases). There are 15 residues in the CDR3. Trimming stripped 6 bases from V and 5 bases from J, with 16 bases between. Germline V gives CDR1 MDHEN, CDR2 SYDVKM. The CDR3 sequence: CASSPTGKRTGELFF. The CDR3 region has the DNA TGTGCCAGCAGCCCTACAGGGAAGAGGACCGGGGAGCTGTTTTTT. Variable domain in full (rest from reference TRBV28 and TRBJ2-2): DVKVTQSSRYLVKRTGEKVFLECVQDMDHENMFWYRQDPGLGLRLIYFSYDVKMKEKGDIPEGYSVSREKKERFSLILESASTNQTSMYLCASSPTGKRTGELFFGEGSRLTVL.

The chain employs TRBV5-1 and TRBJ2-5; a weak D match, TRBD1 (5 bases). The CDR3 sequence is 13 residues long. Trimming pared 0 bases from V and 4 bases from J, leaving 7 bases between. Germline V lookup: CDR1 SGHRS, CDR2 YFSETQ. The CDR3 DNA sequence: TGCGCCAGCAGCTTGGACCAGGGAGAGACCCAGTACTTC. Its translation is CASSLDQGETQYF. Looking up the rest from reference TRBV5-1 and TRBJ2-5 gives the full variable domain: KAGVTQTPRYLIKTRGQQVTLSCSPISGHRSVSWYQQTPGQGLQFLFEYFSETQRNKGNFPGRFSGRQFSNSRSEMNVSTLELGDSALYLCASSLDQGETQYFGPGTRLLVL.

In this sample, this clone turned up once. The chain is built from TRBV20-1 and TRBJ2-7, with TRBD2 as a possible D gene (6 bases). CDR1 DFQATT and CDR2 SNEGSKA come from the germline V gene (reference sequence). The CDR3 length is 11 residues. V lost 6 bases and J lost 7, with 13 bases in between. The CDR3 DNA follows: TGCAGTGCCGGGCGGGAAGCGGAGCAGTACTTC. Its translation: CSAGREAEQYF.

The chain employs TRBV3-1 (or the pseudogene TRBV3-2) and TRBJ2-1; D call uncertain. The germline gives CDR1 LGHDT, CDR2 YNNKEL (reference sequence). CDR3 length: 15 amino acids. Deletions cut 0 bases from V and 6 bases from J, with 12 bases between. The CDR3 reads CASSQDPLPGNEQFF. CDR3 coding DNA: TGTGCCAGCAGCCAAGATCCCCTGCCGGGCAATGAGCAGTTCTTC.

On this clone itself: The same CDR3 arises from other DNA sequences in this sample as well. This chain joins TRBV19 and TRBJ1-5; D gene unclear. The CDR3 loop spans 13 amino acids. Germline V gene lookup returns CDR1 LNHDA and CDR2 SQIVND (reference sequence). Trimming pared 5 bases from V and 3 bases from J, leaving 8 bases between. The CDR3 DNA sequence: TGTGCCAGTAGTGGGCAGACCAATCAGCCCCAGCATTTT. Protein product: CASSGQTNQPQHF.

The rearrangement links TRBV2 to TRBJ1-1; 7 bases agree with TRBD1. Looked up from germline, CDR1 is SNHLY and CDR2 is FYNNEI. The CDR3 runs 14 residues. V lost 1 base to trimming and J lost 7 bases; unmatched junction nucleotides: 6. This chain's CDR3 is CASSEGGQRDEAFF. As DNA, the CDR3 is TGTGCCAGCAGTGAAGGGGGACAGAGAGATGAAGCTTTCTTT. Based on the CDR3 plus reference TRBV2 and TRBJ1-1, the full variable domain is EPEVTQTPSHQVTQMGQEVILRCVPISNHLYFYWYRQILGQKVEFLVSFYNNEISEKSEIFDDQFSVERPDGSNFTLKIRSTKLEDSAMYFCASSEGGQRDEAFFGQGTRLTVV.

This clone was detected many times. This chain's CDR3 is CASSLGADNEQFF. In DNA, the CDR3 is TGCGCCAGCAGCTTAGGGGCAGACAATGAGCAGTTCTTC. The chain is built from TRBV5-1 and TRBJ2-1, with D possibly TRBD1 on 5 matching bases. Germline V gene sequence: CDR1 SGHRS, CDR2 YFSETQ. Trimming took off 2 bases at V and 5 bases at J, with 8 bases between the two ends. CDR3 length: 13 residues.

This chain connects TRBV6-5 to TRBJ1-3; the match to TRBD1 covers 7 bases. The CDR3 covers 15 residues. J lost 5 bases, V lost 0 bases, and 4 bases had no gene match. Germline-derived CDR1 and CDR2 are MNHEY and SVGAGI. The CDR3 DNA is TGTGCCAGCAGTTACTCGAGAAGGGGGCGAAACACCATATATTTT. It translates to CASSYSRRGRNTIYF.